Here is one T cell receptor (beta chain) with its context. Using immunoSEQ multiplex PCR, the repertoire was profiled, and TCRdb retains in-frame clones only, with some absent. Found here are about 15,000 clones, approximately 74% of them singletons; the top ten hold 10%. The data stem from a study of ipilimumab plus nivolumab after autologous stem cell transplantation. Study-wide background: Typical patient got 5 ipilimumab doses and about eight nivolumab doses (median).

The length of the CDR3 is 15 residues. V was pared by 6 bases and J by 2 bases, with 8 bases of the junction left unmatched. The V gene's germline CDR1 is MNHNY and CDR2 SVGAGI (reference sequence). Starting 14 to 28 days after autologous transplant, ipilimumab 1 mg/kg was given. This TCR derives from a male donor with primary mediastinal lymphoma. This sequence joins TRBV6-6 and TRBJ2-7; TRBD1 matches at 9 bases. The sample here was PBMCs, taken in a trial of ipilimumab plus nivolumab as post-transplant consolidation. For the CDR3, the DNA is TGTGCCAGCAGGGCGACCGGGACAGGGCCCTACGAGCAGTACTTC. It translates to CASRATGTGPYEQYF.